This T cell receptor (beta chain) was retrieved from a study of T cells in Graves' hyperthyroidism and ophthalmopathy. Study-wide background: At the time of initial diagnosis and before any treatment, peripheral blood was collected. Study results and caveats: Ophthalmopathy and stable hyperthyroidism were told apart by a 13 V-J model.

This clonotype was observed at least ten times. Antigen specificity is unknown. The trim removed 4 bases at V and 4 bases at J, leaving 3 bases unmatched. CDR3 length: 15 residues. The germline V gene encodes CDR1 LGHDT and CDR2 YNNKEL (reference sequence). From RNA transcripts, TCR beta CDR3 regions were amplified. The TCR CDR3 first-round RT-PCR relied on the HTBI primer set. In TCRdb, the multiplex PCR reads were re-called with MiXCR into one record per CDR3 protein. The data contain 300,000 to 400,000 distinct CDR3 sequences, roughly 15% of them seen just once; the ten biggest clones take up roughly a fifth. Exclusion criteria comprised uncontrolled infection, other autoimmune disease, pregnancy or lactation. PBMCs stemmed from approximately 10 ml fresh peripheral blood.

This receptor was taken from a woman under 40 with Graves' ophthalmopathy. Sequencing was carried out using blood. V gene TRBV3-1 combines with J gene TRBJ2-2; 10 bases fit TRBD1. The CDR3 DNA follows: TGTGCCAGCAGCCTCCGGACAGGGGGCACCGGGGAGCTGTTTTTT. Residues: CASSLRTGGTGELFF.